Sequencing of this T cell receptor beta chain was carried out in a study of blood T cell repertoires in COVID-19. Study-wide context: Sites across the United States, Italy and Spain contributed samples from acute and convalescent COVID-19.

The CDR3 totals 15 residues. V shed 0 bases and J shed 7 bases, with 11 bases lying between them. Germline V gives CDR1 SGHRS, CDR2 YFSETQ. Clones were read by immunoSEQ multiplex PCR, and TCRdb kept only the in-frame ones, dropping some. The sample has around 130,000 clones, 84% seen once. The TCR sequence derives from a woman in her 30s who had recovered from COVID-19. The specimen was PBMCs or T cells enriched from blood (not recorded which). This chain connects TRBV5-1 to TRBJ1-6, with D perhaps matching TRBD1 (5 bases). CDR3 in amino acids: CASSLAVTANSPLHF. As DNA, the CDR3 is TGCGCCAGCAGCTTGGCGGTGACAGCGAATTCACCCCTCCACTTT.